The 21 T cell receptor beta chains reported below all come from one sample, sequenced in a study of vaccination and CD4 T cells after COVID-19. MiXCR, applied by TCRdb to the PCR reads, yields one record per CDR3 protein. The data contain 20,000 to 30,000 distinct CDR3 sequences, 51% of them singletons. The sample in question was CD4+ T cells from blood, obtained before SARS-CoV-2 vaccination. The source of these receptors is a human donor who had recovered from COVID-19.

The chain carries TRBV7-9 and TRBJ1-2, with D perhaps TRBD1 (5 bases). With 2 bases removed from V and 4 bases from J, the gap between germline ends came to 17 bases. CDR1 and CDR2 (germline): SEHNR, FQNEAQ (reference sequence). The CDR3 covers 16 residues. CDR3 sequence: CASSLPGGGEAYGYTF. In DNA form, the CDR3 reads TGTGCCAGCAGCTTACCGGGGGGGGGAGAGGCCTATGGCTACACCTTC.

The chain is built from TRBV30 and TRBJ2-5; 7 bases map to TRBD1. Germline-derived CDR1 and CDR2 are GTSNPN and SVGIG (reference sequence). The CDR3 totals 13 residues. V dropped 0 bases and J dropped 6; count of bases not matched to a gene: 4. The CDR3 nucleotides are TGTGCCTGGAGTGTCCAGGGGGTGCAGACCCAGTACTTC. It yields the protein CAWSVQGVQTQYF.

This sequence joins TRBV7-2 and TRBJ1-1; 8 bases are shared with TRBD1. The CDR3 covers 15 residues. Germline values: CDR1 SGHTA, CDR2 FQGNSA. Germline trimming cut 3 bases from V and 1 base from J; bases unmatched to any gene: 4. The CDR3: CASSFDGQGNTEAFF. In nucleotides, the CDR3 is TGTGCCAGCAGCTTCGACGGACAGGGGAACACTGAAGCTTTCTTT.

The chain employs TRBV20-1 and TRBJ2-7, with 11 bases aligning to TRBD2. The germline CDR1 and CDR2 sequences are DFQATT and SNEGSKA (reference sequence). The CDR3 has 17 amino acids. Losses at the gene ends were 0 bases for V and 1 base for J; bases not matched to a gene: 8. In DNA form, the CDR3 reads TGCAGTGCTAGAGACCTCTTAACTAGCGGGAGTTCCTACGAGCAGTACTTC. Its translation: CSARDLLTSGSSYEQYF.

This clonotype was seen only a few times. This sequence joins TRBV6-2 or TRBV6-3 and TRBJ2-2; no reliable D call. The CDR3 consists of 13 residues. CDR1 and CDR2 from the germline V gene are MNHEY and SVGEGT. V gave up 2 bases and J gave up 3 bases, with 4 bases separating them. In DNA form, the CDR3 reads TGTGCCAGCAGTTACAGGGACACCGGGGAGCTGTTTTTT. Residues: CASSYRDTGELFF.

V is TRBV6-1 and J is TRBJ2-2; the match to TRBD2 covers 10 bases. V was clipped by 8 bases and J by 0 bases; unmatched bases: 3. Germline loops: CDR1 MNHNS, CDR2 SASEGT. The CDR3 sequence is 15 residues long. DNA for the CDR3: TGTGCCAGCGGAGGACTAGCGGCGAACACCGGGGAGCTGTTTTTT. It codes for CASGGLAANTGELFF.

This chain links TRBV4-2 with TRBJ1-5, with no clear D. The CDR3 runs 13 residues. Germline loops: CDR1 LGHNA, CDR2 YNFKEQ. V dropped 5 bases and J dropped 5 bases, with 10 bases sitting between them. CDR3 in amino acids: CASSGSNDQPQHF. CDR3 coding DNA: TGTGCCAGCAGCGGCAGCAATGATCAGCCCCAGCATTTT.

This clonotype was counted only a few times. The CDR3 sequence is CSARDRREESGELFF. The CDR3 DNA is TGCAGTGCTAGAGATAGGAGGGAGGAGAGCGGGGAGCTGTTTTTT. The chain employs TRBV20-1 and TRBJ2-2; the D gene is possibly TRBD2 (6 bases). The germline V gene has CDR1 DFQATT and CDR2 SNEGSKA (reference sequence). V dropped 0 bases and J dropped 7 bases, with 15 bases sitting between them. The CDR3 sequence is 15 residues long.

This rearrangement joins TRBV20-1 to TRBJ1-6; D is unclear. Germline-derived CDR1 and CDR2 are DFQATT and SNEGSKA (reference sequence). The V end was cut by 5 bases, the J end by 2 bases, with 16 bases between. This CDR3 comprises 16 residues. The CDR3 nucleotides are TGCAGTGCTTCAACGCTGGACCGAGCCTATAATTCACCCCTCCACTTT. Translation gives CSASTLDRAYNSPLHF.

The rearrangement links TRBV20-1 to TRBJ2-5, with 12 bases lining up with TRBD2. The length of the CDR3 is 14 residues. V lost 6 bases and J lost 4; bases outside the gene matches: 6. Germline V gene lookup returns CDR1 DFQATT and CDR2 SNEGSKA (reference sequence). CDR3 loop: CSAGRGLAGETQYF. Written as DNA, the CDR3 is TGCAGTGCCGGGCGGGGACTAGCGGGAGAGACCCAGTACTTC.

This rearrangement joins TRBV20-1 to TRBJ2-7; 9 positions agree with TRBD1. The length of the CDR3 is 13 residues. Germline values: CDR1 DFQATT, CDR2 SNEGSKA (reference sequence). Trimming took 5 bases from V and 6 from J; bases not matched to a gene: 8. Here the CDR3 DNA reads TGCAGTGCTTCCCGGGACAGGGCTGGCGAGCAGTACTTC. This sequence encodes CSASRDRAGEQYF.

The chain has TRBV5-1 and TRBJ2-1, with TRBD2 matching 12 bases. Trimming cost V 5 bases and J 8 bases; bases outside gene matches: 11. This CDR3 spans 16 amino acids. Germline lookup yields CDR1 SGHRS and CDR2 YFSETQ. The CDR3 loop reads CASRGLAGLSVDEQFF. DNA of the CDR3: TGCGCCAGCAGGGGACTAGCGGGTTTGAGTGTAGATGAGCAGTTCTTC.

The V and J genes are TRBV7-2 and TRBJ2-1; 9 bases map to TRBD1. There are 18 residues in the CDR3. V shed 3 bases, J shed 0 bases, and the junction held 9 bases outside the gene matches. Germline V lookup: CDR1 SGHTA, CDR2 FQGNSA. CDR3 sequence (DNA): TGTGCCAGCAGCTTTTTAGGGGGACAGGGACGCTCCTACAATGAGCAGTTCTTC. It is translated as CASSFLGGQGRSYNEQFF.

This clonotype has a handful of counts. The chain's CDR3 is CASRPSVYEQYF. CDR3 sequence (DNA): TGTGCCAGCAGACCTAGCGTCTACGAGCAGTACTTC. J is TRBJ2-7 and V is TRBV2; D perhaps matches TRBD2 (6 bases). V was cut by 6 bases and J by 3 bases, with 9 bases left in between. Germline assignment: CDR1 SNHLY and CDR2 FYNNEI. The CDR3 is 12 amino acids.

The chain combines TRBV7-9 with TRBJ2-3; unclear D gene. CDR3 length: 13 amino acids. Trimming took 1 base from V and 6 from J, leaving 8 bases between them. CDR1 and CDR2 from the germline V gene are SEHNR and FQNEAQ (reference sequence). As DNA, the CDR3 is TGTGCCAGCAGCTTAGAGCTTTCGGATACGCAGTATTTT. Its protein product is CASSLELSDTQYF. Combining the CDR3 with reference TRBV7-9 and TRBJ2-3 gives the whole variable domain DTGVSQNPRHKITKRGQNVTFRCDPISEHNRLYWYRQTLGQGPEFLTYFQNEAQLEKSRLLSDRFSAERPKGSFSTLEIQRTEQGDSAMYLCASSLELSDTQYFGPGTRLTVL.

This chain uses TRBV11-2 with TRBJ2-3; 7 positions match TRBD2. Germline CDR1 and CDR2: SGHAT and FQNNGV. The CDR3 extends over 14 amino acids. V trimming: 8 bases; J trimming: 2 bases; junction bases outside the gene matches: 7. The CDR3 coding sequence is TGTGCCAGCGGCCCGGGACTACACACAGATACGCAGTATTTT. Encoded protein: CASGPGLHTDTQYF.

The rearrangement uses TRBV6-5 and TRBJ2-7, with 11 bases identical to TRBD1. The junction had 5 bases not matched to a gene; V was cut back by 0 bases and J by 4 bases. The CDR3 length is 16 residues. CDR1 is MNHEY, CDR2 SVGAGI, per germline. The CDR3 DNA sequence: TGTGCCAGCAGTTACTCTGCCCGGGACAGGGGGTACGAGCAGTACTTC. Encoded protein: CASSYSARDRGYEQYF.

The J gene is TRBJ2-2, the V gene TRBV19; maybe TRBD1 (5 bases). Germline CDR1 reads LNHDA; CDR2 reads SQIVND (reference sequence). This CDR3 is built from 15 residues. Trimming removed 8 bases from V and 2 bases from J, with 15 bases in between. The CDR3 bases are TGTGCCAGTCACATCAACAGGCTAAACACCGGGGAGCTGTTTTTT. Amino acids: CASHINRLNTGELFF.

The V gene is TRBV10-3, the J gene TRBJ1-2, with TRBD1 as a possible D gene (5 bases). The CDR3 is 12 residues long. In germline, CDR1 is ENHRY, CDR2 SYGVKD. V was cut by 3 bases and J by 10 bases, with 12 bases left in between. CDR3 amino acids: CAISDWGKDYTF. In DNA form, the CDR3 reads TGTGCCATCAGTGACTGGGGGAAGGACTACACCTTC.

J is TRBJ2-3 and V is TRBV7-3; 8 bases are a match to TRBD2. Per germline, CDR1 SGHTA and CDR2 FQGTGA. J was trimmed by 4 bases and V by 3 bases; bases with no gene match: 6. The CDR3 runs to 15 residues. CDR3 sequence (DNA): TGTGCCAGCAGCTTGAGGGCGGGAGGATCAGATACGCAGTATTTT. The encoded protein is CASSLRAGGSDTQYF. The complete variable domain, with remaining parts taken from reference TRBV7-3 and TRBJ2-3, reads GAGVSQTPSNKVTEKGKYVELRCDPISGHTALYWYRQSLGQGPEFLIYFQGTGAADDSGLPNDRFFAVRPEGSVSTLKIQRTERGDSAVYLCASSLRAGGSDTQYFGPGTRLTVL.

This clonotype was detected a few times. V is TRBV29-1 and J is TRBJ2-5; 7 bases map to TRBD2. The V and J ends lost 7 bases and 9 bases, in that order; junction bases with no gene match: 14. CDR3 length equals 13 residues. CDR1 and CDR2 from the germline V gene are SQVTM and ANQGSEA. The CDR3 protein is CSARDGLVVPQYF. Written as DNA, the CDR3 is TGCAGCGCTAGAGACGGACTAGTGGTCCCCCAGTACTTC.